This T cell receptor beta chain emerged from a study of chemoradiotherapy in HPV16-positive cancers. Study information: Candidate HPV-specific clones and shared TCR motifs came from two HPV16-positive patients. Overall study results and limits: Candidate HPV-specific clones and E7-related TCR motifs grew in tumor during treatment.

Repertoires were generated with immunoSEQ multiplex PCR, while TCRdb's copy carries only in-frame clones and drops some. The repertoire includes tens of thousands of clones, approximately 84% of them detected once, and 4.5% sits in the top ten. This clone has a single count. Its antigen is not identified. Germline V gene lookup returns CDR1 LNHDA and CDR2 SQIVND (reference sequence). This CDR3 comprises 14 residues. The V end lost 0 bases, the J end lost 7 bases, and 12 bases lay between the germline ends. The J gene is TRBJ1-2, the V gene TRBV19; D is undetermined. This receptor was obtained from a human donor with HPV-associated anogenital cancer. This specimen consisted of blood, obtained from a patient who underwent chemoradiotherapy. The DNA of the CDR3 is TGTGCCAGTAGTATAGATACGGCGCCGCGTGGCTACACCTTC. Translating it yields CASSIDTAPRGYTF.